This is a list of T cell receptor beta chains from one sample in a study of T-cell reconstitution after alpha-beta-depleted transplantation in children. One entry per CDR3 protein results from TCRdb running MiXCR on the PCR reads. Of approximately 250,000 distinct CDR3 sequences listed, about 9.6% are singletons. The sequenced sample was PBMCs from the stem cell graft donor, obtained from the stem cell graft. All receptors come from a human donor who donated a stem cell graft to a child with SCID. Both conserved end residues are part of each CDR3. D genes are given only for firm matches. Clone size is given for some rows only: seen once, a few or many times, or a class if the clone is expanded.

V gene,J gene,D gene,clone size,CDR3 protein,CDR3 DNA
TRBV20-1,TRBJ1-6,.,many,CSAVQENNSPLHF,TGCAGTGCCGTACAGGAAAATAATTCACCCCTCCACTTT
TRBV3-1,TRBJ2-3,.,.,CASSHSPGSADTQYF,TGTGCCAGCAGCCATTCTCCAGGGTCCGCGGATACGCAGTATTTT
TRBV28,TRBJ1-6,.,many,CASNLDRTYNSPLHF,TGTGCCAGCAACCTTGACAGGACATATAATTCACCCCTCCACTTT
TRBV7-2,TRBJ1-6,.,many,CASSLVRVSPLHF,TGTGCCAGCAGCTTAGTACGGGTCTCACCCCTCCACTTT
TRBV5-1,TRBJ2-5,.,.,CASSLAFTGARTQYF,TGCGCCAGCAGCTTGGCCTTTACCGGGGCGAGGACCCAGTACTTC
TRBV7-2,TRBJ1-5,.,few,CASSLDQGPNQPQHF,TGTGCCAGCAGCTTAGATCAGGGGCCCAATCAGCCCCAGCATTTT
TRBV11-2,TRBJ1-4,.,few,CASSQATGTVDEKLFF,TGTGCCAGCAGCCAGGCGACCGGGACGGTAGATGAAAAACTGTTTTTT
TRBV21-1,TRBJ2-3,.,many,CASSQIIKTGRDTDTQYF,TGTGCCAGCAGCCAAATAATAAAGACAGGGAGAGACACAGATACGCAGTATTTT
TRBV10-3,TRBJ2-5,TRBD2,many,CAIKAGENQETQYF,TGTGCCATCAAGGCGGGGGAGAATCAAGAGACCCAGTACTTC
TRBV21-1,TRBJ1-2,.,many,CATWDRVNYGYTF,TGTGCCACCTGGGACAGGGTTAACTATGGCTACACCTTC
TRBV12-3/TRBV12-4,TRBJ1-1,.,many,CASTPGVSAEAFF,TGTGCCAGCACCCCGGGTGTTTCGGCTGAAGCTTTCTTT
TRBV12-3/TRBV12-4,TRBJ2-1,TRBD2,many,CASSLGSGGFSYNEQFF,TGTGCCAGCAGTTTAGGTAGCGGGGGGTTCTCCTACAATGAGCAGTTCTTC
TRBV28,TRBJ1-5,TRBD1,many,CASSGRGQGDQPQHF,TGTGCCAGCAGTGGGAGGGGACAGGGAGATCAGCCCCAGCATTTT
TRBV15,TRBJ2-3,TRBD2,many,CATSNSGGGYTDTQYF,TGTGCCACCAGCAATAGCGGGGGGGGGTACACAGATACGCAGTATTTT
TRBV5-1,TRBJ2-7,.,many,CASSLGGPLYEQYF,TGCGCCAGCAGCTTGGGAGGTCCTCTCTACGAGCAGTACTTC
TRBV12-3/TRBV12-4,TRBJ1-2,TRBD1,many,CASSGDSKKVTF,TGTGCCAGCAGTGGGGACAGTAAGAAGGTCACCTTC
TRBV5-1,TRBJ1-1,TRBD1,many,CASSPDGTGTTTEAFF,TGCGCCAGCAGCCCGGACGGGACAGGGACAACTACTGAAGCTTTCTTT
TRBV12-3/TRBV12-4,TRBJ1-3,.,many,CASRNRDTRSGNTIYF,TGTGCCAGCAGGAATAGGGACACAAGATCTGGAAACACCATATATTTT
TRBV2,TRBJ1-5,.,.,CASKDDFNQPQHF,TGTGCCAGCAAGGACGATTTTAATCAGCCCCAGCATTTT
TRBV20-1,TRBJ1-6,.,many,CSAWGEGVNRSPLHF,TGCAGTGCTTGGGGGGAGGGAGTCAATAGATCACCCCTCCACTTT
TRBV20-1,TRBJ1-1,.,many,CSAILGTEAFF,TGCAGTGCTATTTTAGGCACTGAAGCTTTCTTT
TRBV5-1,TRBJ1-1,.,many,CASSSPGRLRTEAFF,TGCGCCAGCAGCTCACCTGGGAGGCTCCGAACTGAAGCTTTCTTT
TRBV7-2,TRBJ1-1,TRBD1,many,CASSRTGVPEAFF,TGTGCCAGCAGCCGGACAGGGGTACCTGAAGCTTTCTTT
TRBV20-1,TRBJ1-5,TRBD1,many,CSAGGDRGGNQPQHF,TGCAGTGCTGGGGGGGACAGGGGTGGCAATCAGCCCCAGCATTTT
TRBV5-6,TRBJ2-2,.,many,CASSSGTENTGELFF,TGTGCCAGCAGCTCCGGGACGGAGAACACCGGGGAGCTGTTTTTT
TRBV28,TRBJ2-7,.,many,CASSFGILTYEQYF,TGTGCCAGCAGTTTTGGGATTCTAACCTACGAGCAGTACTTC
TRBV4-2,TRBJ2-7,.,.,CASSQDGGGLGQYF,TGTGCCAGCAGCCAAGATGGAGGAGGGCTAGGGCAGTACTTC
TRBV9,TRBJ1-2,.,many,CASSPHGSNYGYTF,TGTGCCAGCAGCCCTCACGGGAGTAACTATGGCTACACCTTC
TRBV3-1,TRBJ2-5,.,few,CACSQAPGRLPETQYF,TGTGCCTGCAGCCAGGCGCCGGGACGGTTACCAGAGACCCAGTACTTC
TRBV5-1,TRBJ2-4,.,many,CASSLSGDRGIQYF,TGCGCCAGCAGTCTTTCAGGGGATAGAGGCATTCAGTACTTC
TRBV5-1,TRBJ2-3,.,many,CASSLQWPDTQYF,TGCGCCAGCAGCCTACAATGGCCAGATACGCAGTATTTT
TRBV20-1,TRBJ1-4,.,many,CSARWGSKNEKLFF,TGCAGTGCAAGGTGGGGGAGTAAGAATGAAAAACTGTTTTTT
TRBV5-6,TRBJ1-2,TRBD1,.,CASSQLIGTGVAGYTF,TGTGCCAGCAGTCAACTTATCGGGACAGGGGTTGCAGGCTACACCTTC
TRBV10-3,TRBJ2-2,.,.,CAISANGELFF,TGTGCCATCAGTGCGAACGGGGAGCTGTTTTTT
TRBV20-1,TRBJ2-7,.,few,CSAAHRTFAVIGYEQYF,TGCAGTGCTGCCCACCGGACCTTTGCGGTAATTGGCTACGAGCAGTACTTC